This T cell receptor (beta chain) was identified in a study of Ad26.COV2.S vaccination and SARS-CoV-2 variants. The study's findings and limits: Placebo recipients trailed vaccine recipients in spike-specific TCR breadth. Comparable non-spike TCR breadth was observed in vaccine and placebo recipients. Assessments of TCR breadth and depth may have underestimated the total T cell responses.

As to this clone: The antigen is not known.

The CDR3 spans 12 residues. Germline CDR1 reads SEHNR; CDR2 reads FQNEAQ (reference sequence). V lost 9 bases, J lost 4 bases, and 12 bases lay in between. Some clones are missing from TCRdb's copy, which holds only in-frame ones; the method was immunoSEQ multiplex PCR. The table lists about 350,000 clones, 92% of them singletons. The material was peripheral blood, obtained after recovery from COVID-19. The chain couples TRBV7-9 to TRBJ1-2; possible D gene TRBD1, 6 bases. This clonotype was sampled from a human donor who had recovered from COVID-19. The DNA for the CDR3 is TGTGCCAGTGGGGGGGCTGGCTATGGCTACACCTTC. This encodes CASGGAGYGYTF. Filled out from reference TRBV7-9 and TRBJ1-2, the complete variable domain reads DTGVSQNPRHKITKRGQNVTFRCDPISEHNRLYWYRQTLGQGPEFLTYFQNEAQLEKSRLLSDRFSAERPKGSFSTLEIQRTEQGDSAMYLCASGGAGYGYTFGSGTRLTVV.